Listed below are T cell receptor beta chains from one sample, sequenced in a study of T-cell memory formation after mild COVID-19. TCRdb recomputed calls from the 5' RACE reads with MiXCR, one row per CDR3 protein. Altogether hundreds of thousands of distinct CDR3 sequences are present, around 30% being singletons, with the ten largest covering 13%. The specimen was PBMCs or a T cell subset sorted from them (not recorded which). The receptors stem from an adult woman who had mild COVID-19 (a few samples of this study predate the infection). Cell type and time point are not known. Both conserved end residues are part of each CDR3. D genes are given only for firm matches. A clone size is listed for some rows: how often the clone was seen (once, few, many), or a class if it is expanded.

V gene	J gene	D gene	clone size	CDR3 protein	CDR3 DNA
TRBV6-2/TRBV6-3	TRBJ2-1	-	-	CASISGLVSYNEQFF	TGTGCCAGCATTTCGGGGCTAGTCTCCTACAATGAGCAGTTCTTC
TRBV29-1	TRBJ1-1	-	-	CSACKGGDTEAFF	TGCAGCGCCTGTAAGGGGGGGGACACTGAAGCTTTCTTT
TRBV5-1	TRBJ2-7	TRBD1	-	CASSPPGQKYQQYF	TGCGCCAGCAGCCCCCCGGGACAGAAGTACCAGCAGTACTTC
TRBV12-3/TRBV12-4	TRBJ2-5	-	few	CASSLLGARGETQYF	TGTGCCAGCAGTTTATTAGGGGCCCGTGGAGAGACCCAGTACTTC
TRBV6-2/TRBV6-3	TRBJ2-5	-	few	CASSYFGQPETQYF	TGTGCCAGCAGTTACTTCGGCCAGCCGGAGACCCAGTACTTC
TRBV6-2/TRBV6-3	TRBJ2-7	TRBD2	few	CASSYPTSGRSSYEQYF	TGTGCCAGCAGTTACCCCACTAGCGGGAGGTCTTCCTACGAGCAGTACTTC
TRBV12-3/TRBV12-4	TRBJ1-1	-	-	CASSPQTGNTEAFF	TGTGCCAGCAGTCCCCAGACAGGGAACACTGAAGCTTTCTTT
TRBV4-1	TRBJ2-5	TRBD1	many	CASSQEQTGGQETQYF	TGCGCCAGCAGCCAAGAACAGACAGGGGGTCAAGAGACCCAGTACTTC
TRBV9	TRBJ2-6	TRBD2	-	CASSVSGRGSGANVLTF	TGTGCCAGCAGCGTAAGTGGGAGGGGCTCTGGGGCCAACGTCCTGACTTTC
TRBV27	TRBJ1-1	TRBD1	few	CASSRGGWGNTEAFF	TGTGCCAGCAGTAGAGGGGGCTGGGGGAACACTGAAGCTTTCTTT
TRBV24-1	TRBJ2-1	TRBD2	-	CATSDPTSGEQFF	TGTGCCACCAGTGACCCCACTAGCGGCGAGCAGTTCTTC